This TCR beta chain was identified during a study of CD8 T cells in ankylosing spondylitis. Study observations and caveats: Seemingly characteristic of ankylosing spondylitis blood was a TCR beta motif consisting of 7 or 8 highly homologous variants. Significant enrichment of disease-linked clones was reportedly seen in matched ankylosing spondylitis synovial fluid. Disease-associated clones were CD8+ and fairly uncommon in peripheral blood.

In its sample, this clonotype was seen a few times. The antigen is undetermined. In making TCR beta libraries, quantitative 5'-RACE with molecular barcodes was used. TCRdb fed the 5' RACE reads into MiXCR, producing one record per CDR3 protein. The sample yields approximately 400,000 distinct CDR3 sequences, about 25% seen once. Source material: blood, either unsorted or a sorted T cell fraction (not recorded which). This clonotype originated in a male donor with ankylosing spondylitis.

In nucleotides, the CDR3 is TGCAGTGCTACCCGGACAGGGGGCTACAATGAGCAGTTCTTC. Protein product: CSATRTGGYNEQFF. The chain couples TRBV20-1 to TRBJ2-1, with TRBD1 matching 10 bases. This CDR3 has 14 residues. V lost 4 bases and J lost 3; bases outside the gene matches: 3. The germline gives CDR1 DFQATT, CDR2 SNEGSKA (reference sequence).